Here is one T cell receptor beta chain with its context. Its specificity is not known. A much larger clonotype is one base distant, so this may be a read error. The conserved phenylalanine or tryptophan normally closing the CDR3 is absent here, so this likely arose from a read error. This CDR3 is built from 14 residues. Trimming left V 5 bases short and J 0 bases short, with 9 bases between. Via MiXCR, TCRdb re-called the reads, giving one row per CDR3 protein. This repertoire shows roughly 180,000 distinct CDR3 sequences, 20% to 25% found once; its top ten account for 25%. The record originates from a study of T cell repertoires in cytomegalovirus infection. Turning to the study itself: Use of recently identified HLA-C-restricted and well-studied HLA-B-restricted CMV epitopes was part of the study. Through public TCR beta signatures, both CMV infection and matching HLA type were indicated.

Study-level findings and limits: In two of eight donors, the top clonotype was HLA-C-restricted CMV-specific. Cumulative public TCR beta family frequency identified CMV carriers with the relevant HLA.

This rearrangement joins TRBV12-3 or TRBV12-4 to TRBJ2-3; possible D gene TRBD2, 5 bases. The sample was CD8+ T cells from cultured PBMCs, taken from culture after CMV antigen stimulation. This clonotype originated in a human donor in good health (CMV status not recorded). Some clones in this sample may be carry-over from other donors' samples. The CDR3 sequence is CASSRRGSTDTQYL. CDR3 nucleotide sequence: TGTGCCAGCAGTCGCCGCGGGAGCACAGATACGCAGTATTTA.